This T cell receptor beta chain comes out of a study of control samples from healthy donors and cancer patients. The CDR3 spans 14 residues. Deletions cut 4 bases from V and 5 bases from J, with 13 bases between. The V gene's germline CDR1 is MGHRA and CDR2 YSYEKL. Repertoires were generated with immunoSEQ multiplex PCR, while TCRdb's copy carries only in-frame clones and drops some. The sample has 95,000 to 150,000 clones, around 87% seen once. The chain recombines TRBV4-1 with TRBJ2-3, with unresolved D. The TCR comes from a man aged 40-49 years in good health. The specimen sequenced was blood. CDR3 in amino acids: CASSPAGPQDTQYF. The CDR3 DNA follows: TGCGCCAGCAGCCCCGCCGGGCCCCAAGATACGCAGTATTTT.